This T cell receptor beta chain derives from a study of shared clonotypes between healthy human individuals. Points from the study as a whole: Sampling covered nothing but blood. Tissue TCR repertoires likely differ from those found in blood. Clonotype sharing among donors, it was expected, would be affected by sequencing depth.

Notes on this clone: The antigen remains unidentified. A far larger clone lies a single base away; this is likely a read error.

CDR3 length: 15 amino acids. The V end was cut by 1 base, the J end by 2 bases, with 10 bases between. Looked up from germline, CDR1 is MDHEN and CDR2 is SYDVKM. An even split of each subset's genomic DNA across several immunoSEQ plates was performed. Clones were sequenced by immunoSEQ multiplex PCR, and TCRdb holds only the in-frame ones, with some missing. The sample consists of about 490,000 clones, over 70% of them appearing once. The receptor was isolated from a middle-aged woman in good health. Some clones in this sample may be carry-over from other donors' samples. This chain uses TRBV28 with TRBJ2-3; weak D call: TRBD2 (5 bases). The sample consisted of PBMCs. In DNA, the CDR3 is TGTGCCAGCAGTTTATTCGGGGTGTACACAGATACGCAGTATTTT. Translated: CASSLFGVYTDTQYF.